This TCR beta chain was captured in a study of T-cell memory formation after mild COVID-19. This clonotype showed up many times. A single record per CDR3 protein comes from TCRdb applying MiXCR to the 5' RACE reads. Among roughly 160,000 distinct CDR3 sequences listed, around 10% were seen once. The J segment lost 4 bases and the V segment lost 1 base, leaving 7 bases of the junction unmatched. CDR1 and CDR2 (germline): KGHSH, LQKENI. The CDR3 is 17 amino acids. The source of this sequence is a man younger than 35 who had mild COVID-19 (a few samples of this study predate the infection). Cell type and time point are not known. The sequenced sample was PBMCs or a T cell subset sorted from them (not recorded which). The chain links TRBV18 to TRBJ1-1, with 12 nucleotides matching TRBD1. CDR3 coding DNA: TGTGCCAGCTCACCACAGACGGGACAGGGGGCGGGCACTGAAGCTTTCTTT. Translation gives CASSPQTGQGAGTEAFF.